These T cell receptor beta chains were read from a single sample in a study of cytomegalovirus exposure and HLA in healthy donors. Sequencing was performed with immunoSEQ multiplex PCR; in TCRdb, only in-frame clones are kept and a portion is missing. The repertoire holds about 160,000 clones, approximately 78% seen once, with roughly 3% in the top ten. The sample consisted of PBMCs. These receptors were taken from a woman between 35 and 50 years old in good health and CMV-seronegative. Each CDR3 is given with its conserved first and last residue. Fields, in order: D gene, clone size, V gene, J gene, CDR3 DNA, CDR3 protein. The D gene is left open where the match is weak. Clone size appears in some rows only: once, few, many, or a class for an expanded clone.

D: -
size: -
V: TRBV10-3
J: TRBJ1-5
DNA: TGTGCCATCAGCCGGACAGTGGAAGGTCCCCAGCATTTT
CDR3: CAISRTVEGPQHF

D: -
size: once
V: TRBV2
J: TRBJ1-6
DNA: TGTGCCAGCAGTGTTGGAGGGAGGACGGATAATTCACCCCTCCACTTT
CDR3: CASSVGGRTDNSPLHF

D: TRBD2
size: -
V: TRBV7-2
J: TRBJ2-3
DNA: TGTGCCAGCAGCTTAGCAACAGCGGGGACAGATACGCAGTATTTT
CDR3: CASSLATAGTDTQYF

D: -
size: -
V: TRBV7-3
J: TRBJ2-6
DNA: TGTGCCAGCAGCTCCAACCAGGGGGGACTAGCTGGGGCCAACGTCCTGACTTTC
CDR3: CASSSNQGGLAGANVLTF

D: TRBD1
size: -
V: TRBV27
J: TRBJ1-5
DNA: TGTGCCAGCAGTTACAGGGGTGGGCCCCAGCATTTT
CDR3: CASSYRGGPQHF

D: -
size: -
V: TRBV2
J: TRBJ1-2
DNA: TGTGCCAGCAAGGACAGCTATGGCTACACCTTC
CDR3: CASKDSYGYTF

D: -
size: -
V: TRBV11-3
J: TRBJ2-7
DNA: TGTGCCAGCAGCTTAGGGCAGGTGGCCCCCTACGAGCAGTACTTC
CDR3: CASSLGQVAPYEQYF

D: -
size: -
V: TRBV10-2
J: TRBJ1-1
DNA: TGCGCCAGCACTAACACCTTACAGGGTTACCCATCCGAAGCTTTCTTT
CDR3: CASTNTLQGYPSEAFF

D: -
size: -
V: TRBV6-1
J: TRBJ1-5
DNA: TGTGCCAGCAGTGAGATACAGGATAGCAATCAGCCCCAGCATTTT
CDR3: CASSEIQDSNQPQHF

D: -
size: -
V: TRBV28
J: TRBJ2-6
DNA: TGTGCCAGCAGGCCCCCGAGCTCTGGGGCCAACGTCCTGACTTTC
CDR3: CASRPPSSGANVLTF

D: TRBD1
size: -
V: TRBV15
J: TRBJ2-1
DNA: TGTGCCACCAGCAGTCAACAGGGGTCCAATGAGCAGTTCTTC
CDR3: CATSSQQGSNEQFF

D: TRBD1
size: -
V: TRBV5-1
J: TRBJ2-7
DNA: TGCGCCAGCAGTGAAGATCCGGGACAGGGGTACGAGCAGTACTTC
CDR3: CASSEDPGQGYEQYF

D: TRBD1
size: -
V: TRBV6-1
J: TRBJ2-1
DNA: TGTGCCAGCAGTGAAGGGTGGACAGGGGAGTGGGGCGAGCAGTTCTTC
CDR3: CASSEGWTGEWGEQFF

D: -
size: -
V: TRBV2
J: TRBJ1-1
DNA: TGTGCCAGCAGTGTAAGACAGCTGAACACTGAAGCTTTCTTT
CDR3: CASSVRQLNTEAFF

D: -
size: -
V: TRBV28
J: TRBJ1-1
DNA: TGTGCCAGCAGTTTATCAGCGTACACTGAAGCTTTCTTT
CDR3: CASSLSAYTEAFF

D: TRBD1
size: -
V: TRBV5-5
J: TRBJ2-2
DNA: TGTGCCAGCAGCTTGCTGGTGGGGACAGGCGGGGAGCTGTTTTTT
CDR3: CASSLLVGTGGELFF

D: TRBD1
size: -
V: TRBV5-4
J: TRBJ1-6
DNA: TGTGCCAGCAGCTTAAACAGGGGCGACTATTCACCCCTCCACTTT
CDR3: CASSLNRGDYSPLHF

D: TRBD1
size: once
V: TRBV7-8
J: TRBJ1-5
DNA: TGTGCCAGCAGCTTACGAGAGGGGACAGGGGGTTTCAATCAGCCCCAGCATTTT
CDR3: CASSLREGTGGFNQPQHF

D: -
size: -
V: TRBV7-2
J: TRBJ2-4
DNA: TGTGCCAGCAGCTTATACGAAGGGGGAGGGATTCAGTACTTC
CDR3: CASSLYEGGGIQYF

D: TRBD2
size: -
V: TRBV6-5
J: TRBJ2-1
DNA: TGTGCCAGCAGTTTAGCGGGTCCTAACAATGAGCAGTTCTTC
CDR3: CASSLAGPNNEQFF

D: -
size: -
V: TRBV18
J: TRBJ2-5
DNA: TGTGCCAGCTCACAAACCAGAGGGGAGACCCAGTACTTC
CDR3: CASSQTRGETQYF

D: -
size: -
V: TRBV5-5
J: TRBJ1-4
DNA: TGTGCCAGCAGTCCTGCAGAGCAGGTTGAAAAACTGTTTTTT
CDR3: CASSPAEQVEKLFF

D: TRBD1
size: -
V: TRBV28
J: TRBJ2-5
DNA: TGTGCCAGCAGAAGAATACAGGGGAGTGATATTGAGACCCAGTACTTC
CDR3: CASRRIQGSDIETQYF

D: -
size: -
V: TRBV13
J: TRBJ1-4
DNA: TGTGCCAGCAGCTTAAGAGGGACTAATGAAAAACTGTTTTTT
CDR3: CASSLRGTNEKLFF

D: -
size: few
V: TRBV18
J: TRBJ2-3
DNA: TGTGCCAGCTCACCATTACCGATAGATCCCGAGGGTACGCAGTATTTT
CDR3: CASSPLPIDPEGTQYF

D: -
size: once
V: TRBV19
J: TRBJ2-7
DNA: TGTGCCAGTAGTATACAGGGAAGTATTTACGAGCAGTACTTC
CDR3: CASSIQGSIYEQYF

D: -
size: -
V: TRBV5-1
J: TRBJ2-2
DNA: TGCGCCAGCAGCTTGAGCCCCGGGGAGCTGTTTTTT
CDR3: CASSLSPGELFF

D: -
size: -
V: TRBV5-6
J: TRBJ1-4
DNA: TGTGCCAGCAGCTTGGGACCCCCAGGGGATAGTAGAGGTGAAAAACTGTTTTTT
CDR3: CASSLGPPGDSRGEKLFF

D: TRBD1
size: -
V: TRBV2
J: TRBJ1-2
DNA: TGTGCCAGCAGTAGGGACAGGGCGCAGGATGGCTACACCTTC
CDR3: CASSRDRAQDGYTF